This T cell receptor (beta chain) was sequenced during a study of T cell changes during pregnancy in multiple sclerosis. There are 14 residues in the CDR3. Trimming left V 7 bases short and J 0 bases short, with 15 bases between. The V gene's germline CDR1 is GTSNPN and CDR2 SVGIG (reference sequence). TCRdb keeps only in-frame clones here, not all; method: immunoSEQ multiplex PCR. Of about 28,000 clones listed, around 92% were seen once; the top ten hold about 4.9%. The receptor was derived from a female donor in good health, enrolled as a control in a pregnancy study. This specimen consisted of peripheral blood, obtained in the first trimester of pregnancy. The genes are TRBV30 and TRBJ1-2; D is unresolved. The CDR3 DNA sequence: TGTGCCTTGTACAACTCACGGGCTAACTATGGCTACACCTTC. As protein: CALYNSRANYGYTF.